Listed below are T cell receptor beta chains from one sample, sequenced in a study of T cells in Graves' hyperthyroidism and ophthalmopathy. TCRdb re-called the multiplex PCR reads with MiXCR, one entry per CDR3 protein. The sample lists 150,000 to 200,000 distinct CDR3 sequences; over 8% were seen once. Sequencing was performed on blood. The origin of the receptors is a young woman with Graves' hyperthyroidism that later progressed to Graves' ophthalmopathy. Each CDR3 is given with its conserved first and last residue. D genes are given only for firm matches. Clone size is given for some rows only: seen once, a few or many times, or a class if the clone is expanded.

clone size	V gene	J gene	D gene	CDR3 protein	CDR3 DNA
many	TRBV12-3/TRBV12-4	TRBJ2-3	NA	CASSLEGTSTDTQYF	TGTGCCAGCAGTTTGGAGGGGACTAGCACAGATACGCAGTATTTT
many	TRBV28	TRBJ2-2	NA	CASRSLGRNTGELFF	TGTGCCAGCAGAAGTTTGGGACGGAACACCGGGGAGCTGTTTTTT
many	TRBV28	TRBJ2-6	NA	CASSPTSINSGANVLTF	TGTGCCAGCAGTCCTACCTCAATTAACTCTGGGGCCAACGTCCTGACTTTC
many	TRBV19	TRBJ1-5	NA	CASSMSQIGNQPQHF	TGTGCCAGTAGTATGTCCCAAATCGGCAATCAGCCCCAGCATTTT
NA	TRBV19	TRBJ2-3	TRBD2	CASSTRGLSSPDTQYF	TGTGCCAGTAGTACCCGGGGACTATCGTCCCCAGATACGCAGTATTTT
many	TRBV14	TRBJ2-3	NA	CASSQGKGFSSADTQYF	TGTGCCAGCAGCCAAGGAAAGGGATTCTCGTCCGCAGATACGCAGTATTTT
many	TRBV7-7	TRBJ2-4	TRBD1	CASSYTGVAKNIQYF	TGTGCTAGCAGTTATACAGGGGTAGCCAAAAACATTCAGTACTTC
NA	TRBV4-1	TRBJ1-2	NA	CASSQRTGNGYTF	TGCGCCAGCAGCCAAAGAACTGGAAATGGCTACACCTTC
NA	TRBV7-3	TRBJ2-1	TRBD2	CASSSLTSGRHGFLNEQFF	TGTGCCAGCAGCTCCCTGACTAGCGGGAGGCACGGTTTTTTGAATGAGCAGTTCTTC
many	TRBV27	TRBJ1-3	TRBD1	CASSSGTGAGNTIYF	TGTGCCAGCAGTTCCGGGACAGGGGCTGGAAACACCATATATTTT
many	TRBV29-1	TRBJ1-3	NA	CSVVPPGKGNTIYF	TGCAGCGTTGTTCCCCCGGGGAAGGGAAACACCATATATTTT
many	TRBV11-2	TRBJ2-6	NA	CASSSYRVRSGANVLTF	TGTGCCAGCAGCTCGTACAGGGTCAGATCTGGGGCCAACGTCCTGACTTTC
many	TRBV3-1	TRBJ1-2	TRBD1	CASSPRTGADGYTF	TGTGCCAGCAGCCCCCGGACAGGCGCTGATGGCTACACCTTC
NA	TRBV6-1	TRBJ2-1	NA	CASIPQASNEQFF	TGTGCCAGCATTCCACAGGCTTCCAATGAGCAGTTCTTC
NA	TRBV19	TRBJ2-7	TRBD2	CASSIVGTSGRVASYEQYF	TGTGCCAGTAGTATAGTTGGGACTAGCGGGAGAGTGGCGTCCTACGAGCAGTACTTC
many	TRBV7-2	TRBJ2-1	TRBD2	CASSLGLAGGRSSYNEQFF	TGTGCCAGCAGCTTAGGACTAGCGGGGGGGAGGAGCTCCTACAATGAGCAGTTCTTC
few	TRBV9	TRBJ1-2	NA	CASSSRTVGGYTF	TGTGCCAGCAGCTCCCGGACAGTGGGGGGCTACACCTTC
few	TRBV19	TRBJ1-5	NA	CASSIDGQPQHF	TGTGCCAGTAGTATAGATGGTCAGCCCCAGCATTTT
many	TRBV7-8	TRBJ1-5	NA	CASSLVPGSNQPQHF	TGTGCCAGCAGCTTAGTTCCCGGGAGCAATCAGCCCCAGCATTTT
many	TRBV28	TRBJ1-1	TRBD1	CASSKTGGGGAFF	TGTGCCAGCAGTAAAACAGGGGGTGGCGGAGCTTTCTTT
NA	TRBV27	TRBJ1-4	NA	CASSSPLQGRVEKLFF	TGTGCCAGCAGTTCCCCCCTCCAGGGTAGGGTTGAAAAACTGTTTTTT
NA	TRBV24-1	TRBJ2-3	NA	CATSDPRIATQYF	TGTGCCACCAGTGATCCTCGAATAGCTACGCAGTATTTT
many	TRBV24-1	TRBJ1-5	TRBD1	CATSDTRTGDRNQPQHF	TGTGCCACCAGTGATACTAGGACAGGGGATCGCAATCAGCCCCAGCATTTT
NA	TRBV30	TRBJ1-3	NA	CAWSPFLDSSGNTIYF	TGTGCCTGGAGTCCGTTTCTGGACAGCTCTGGAAACACCATATATTTT
few	TRBV12-3/TRBV12-4	TRBJ2-5	TRBD2	CASRRTGLGLAGTLEETQYF	TGTGCCAGCAGGCGGACAGGGTTGGGACTAGCGGGAACGCTAGAAGAGACCCAGTACTTC
many	TRBV28	TRBJ1-4	NA	CASSSRDIPTNEKLFF	TGTGCCAGCAGTTCCCGGGACATCCCAACTAATGAAAAACTGTTTTTT
many	TRBV28	TRBJ1-1	NA	CASSQTQVTYTEAFF	TGTGCCAGCAGTCAAACACAGGTAACGTACACTGAAGCTTTCTTT
few	TRBV4-1	TRBJ2-5	NA	CASSQDPQETQYF	TGCGCCAGCAGCCAAGATCCCCAAGAGACCCAGTACTTC
many	TRBV30	TRBJ1-1	TRBD1	CAWRNRDRASEAFF	TGTGCCTGGAGAAACCGGGACAGGGCAAGTGAAGCTTTCTTT
many	TRBV28	TRBJ1-6	NA	CASKSYDSYNSPLHF	TGTGCCAGCAAGTCCTATGACTCCTATAATTCACCCCTCCACTTT
few	TRBV7-9	TRBJ1-3	NA	CASSFGRDGNTIYF	TGTGCCAGCAGCTTTGGCAGGGACGGAAACACCATATATTTT
many	TRBV24-1	TRBJ1-5	TRBD1	CATSDPGTGKSNQPQHF	TGTGCCACCAGTGATCCCGGGACAGGGAAAAGCAATCAGCCCCAGCATTTT
NA	TRBV20-1	TRBJ2-1	NA	CSARDKWGNEQFF	TGCAGTGCTAGAGATAAGTGGGGCAATGAGCAGTTCTTC
many	TRBV2	TRBJ2-3	NA	CASSVTQNGIYTDTQYF	TGTGCCAGCAGTGTAACCCAAAACGGGATTTACACAGATACGCAGTATTTT
many	TRBV5-6	TRBJ2-5	NA	CASTSTYEKTQYF	TGTGCCAGCACCTCCACGTACGAGAAGACCCAGTACTTC
many	TRBV24-1	TRBJ1-5	NA	CATSVKAGTSNQPQHF	TGTGCCACCAGTGTAAAGGCGGGTACCAGCAATCAGCCCCAGCATTTT
many	TRBV7-9	TRBJ2-5	NA	CASSPPFVAGLQETQYF	TGTGCCAGCAGCCCCCCGTTTGTGGCCGGACTCCAAGAGACCCAGTACTTC
many	TRBV27	TRBJ1-5	NA	CASSFRAGENQPQHF	TGTGCCAGCAGTTTTAGGGCAGGGGAAAATCAGCCCCAGCATTTT
many	TRBV5-1	TRBJ2-7	NA	CASRRTGTYEQYF	TGCGCCAGCAGGAGGACGGGAACCTACGAGCAGTACTTC
many	TRBV15	TRBJ1-5	NA	CATSRDRGRGNQPQHF	TGTGCCACCAGCAGAGATCGGGGAAGGGGCAATCAGCCCCAGCATTTT
few	TRBV10-3	TRBJ2-1	NA	CAISGSSGHEQFF	TGTGCCATCAGTGGGTCGAGTGGGCATGAGCAGTTCTTC
many	TRBV7-8	TRBJ2-5	TRBD2	CASSLLAGGPGVVETQYF	TGTGCCAGCAGCTTACTAGCGGGAGGGCCTGGGGTGGTAGAGACCCAGTACTTC
NA	TRBV3-1	TRBJ2-1	NA	CASSQVYSSYNEQFF	TGTGCCAGCAGCCAAGTGTACAGCTCCTACAATGAGCAGTTCTTC
few	TRBV28	TRBJ2-2	TRBD1	CASSFGQGEAGELFF	TGTGCCAGCAGTTTTGGGCAGGGGGAAGCCGGGGAGCTGTTTTTT
many	TRBV20-1	TRBJ2-1	TRBD2	CSVAGGPNEQFF	TGCAGTGTAGCGGGAGGGCCGAATGAGCAGTTCTTC
NA	TRBV5-4	TRBJ2-5	NA	CASSLFSTQETQYF	TGTGCCAGCAGCTTGTTTTCGACACAAGAGACCCAGTACTTC
few	TRBV15	TRBJ2-1	NA	CATSNQDNEQFF	TGTGCCACCAGCAACCAAGACAATGAGCAGTTCTTC
many	TRBV19	TRBJ1-1	NA	CASSFGRDGYQAFF	TGTGCCAGTAGTTTCGGACGGGATGGGTATCAAGCTTTCTTT
many	TRBV27	TRBJ2-2	TRBD1	CASSLTGFHTGELFF	TGTGCCAGCAGTCTGACAGGGTTCCACACCGGGGAGCTGTTTTTT
NA	TRBV5-6	TRBJ2-1	TRBD2	CASSVLLAGNEQFF	TGTGCCAGCAGCGTCCTACTAGCGGGGAATGAGCAGTTCTTC
many	TRBV5-1	TRBJ2-7	NA	CASSETGTSKYEQYF	TGCGCCAGCAGCGAGACGGGTACCTCTAAATACGAGCAGTACTTC
few	TRBV10-3	TRBJ2-2	NA	CAISTTGTGELFF	TGTGCCATCAGTACGACAGGCACCGGGGAGCTGTTTTTT
few	TRBV5-1	TRBJ2-3	TRBD2	CASSQGLAAPDTQYF	TGCGCCAGCAGCCAGGGACTAGCGGCCCCAGATACGCAGTATTTT
many	TRBV2	TRBJ2-5	NA	CASSTTGTQYF	TGTGCCAGCAGTACAACAGGGACCCAGTACTTC
many	TRBV15	TRBJ2-1	NA	CATSRKGTPAEQFF	TGTGCCACCAGCAGGAAGGGGACGCCCGCGGAGCAGTTCTTC
many	TRBV20-1	TRBJ2-7	NA	CSVQPPGAYEQYF	TGCAGTGTCCAACCACCCGGGGCCTACGAGCAGTACTTC
many	TRBV6-1	TRBJ2-7	TRBD2	CASRNDGTSVYEQYF	TGTGCCAGCAGAAATGACGGGACTAGCGTGTACGAGCAGTACTTC
few	TRBV6-5	TRBJ1-1	NA	CASSYSILLKGLRDTEAFF	TGTGCCAGCAGTTACTCGATTCTCCTTAAGGGGCTGAGGGACACTGAAGCTTTCTTT